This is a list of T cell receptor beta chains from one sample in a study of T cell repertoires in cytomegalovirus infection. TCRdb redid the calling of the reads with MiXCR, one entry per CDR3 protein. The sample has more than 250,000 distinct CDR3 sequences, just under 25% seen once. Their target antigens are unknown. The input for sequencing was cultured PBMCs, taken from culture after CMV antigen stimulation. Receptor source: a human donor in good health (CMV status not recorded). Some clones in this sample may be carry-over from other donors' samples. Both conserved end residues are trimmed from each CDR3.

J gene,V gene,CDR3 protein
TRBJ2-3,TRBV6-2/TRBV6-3,ASSYSIASGADTQY
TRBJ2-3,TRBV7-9,ASSIIRSDTQY
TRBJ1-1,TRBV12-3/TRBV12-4,ASRPSTTAEAF
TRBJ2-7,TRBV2,ASSVSREGPYEQY
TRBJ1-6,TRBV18,ASSPGQENSPLH
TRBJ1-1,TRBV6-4,ASRREGTMNTEAF
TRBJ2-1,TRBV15,ATSRDASGFYNEQF
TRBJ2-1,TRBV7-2,ASSLSPQNNEQF
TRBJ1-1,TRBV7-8,ASSPRVGIQLEAF
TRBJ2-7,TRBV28,ASSFETFSYEQY
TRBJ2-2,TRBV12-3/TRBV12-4,ASSSRQGLTGELF
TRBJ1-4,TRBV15,ATSRDRTWEKLF
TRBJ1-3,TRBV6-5,ASSRSPGGSGNTIY
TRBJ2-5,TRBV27,ASSSSGPRTTQY
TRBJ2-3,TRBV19,ASTVGQLGTDTQY
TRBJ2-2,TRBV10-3,AISLQLAGNTGELF
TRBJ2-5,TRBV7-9,ASSLGRTGGTSGSQETQY
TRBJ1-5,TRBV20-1,SARVPAYGQPQH